This T cell receptor (beta chain) comes out of a study of blood T cells in healthy people across ages. As for the study in general: When template switching was applied, about one barcoded beta molecule was captured per two T cells. Study conclusions and caveats: In long-lived donors, naive CD4+ cell counts and diversity exceeded those of aged donors.

CDR3 size: 14 residues. The ends lost 6 bases at V and 4 bases at J; junction bases unmatched: 8. Next came a second PCR, run for about 7 to 11 cycles, which used a sample-barcoded 5' primer along with a J-beta primer mix. Using its own MiXCR run on the 5' RACE reads, TCRdb lists one record per CDR3 protein. This table holds roughly 2 million distinct CDR3 sequences, around 48% found once. Samples had at least 7 million PBMCs isolated from them. Per individual sample, total RNA of at least 5.5 micrograms was extracted. Notes on this clonotype: Its antigen is unidentified.

The rearrangement joins TRBV12-3 or TRBV12-4 to TRBJ2-5, with 7 bases lining up with TRBD2. The TCR comes from a woman in her forties in good health. The sample taken for sequencing was blood. CDR3 loop: CASRGGGARETQYF. The CDR3 region has the DNA TGTGCCAGCAGGGGCGGGGGAGCGCGAGAGACCCAGTACTTC.